This TCR beta chain was profiled in a study of T cell responses to AZD1222 COVID-19 vaccine. General study findings and limits: Receipt of two AZD1222 doses was followed by a rise in Spike-specific TCR breadth and depth.

This CDR3 is built from 15 residues. V lost 8 bases and J lost 2; bases outside the gene matches: 6. Profiled with immunoSEQ multiplex PCR; TCRdb holds only in-frame clones, not every one. The sample contains roughly 130,000 clones, around nine tenths of which appear only once. Worth noting for this clone: Its antigen is undetermined.

The chain uses TRBV5-3 and TRBJ2-7, with TRBD2 matching over 14 bases. TRBV5-3 is recorded as an ORF, its role being uncertain. Material: peripheral blood, obtained on day 0 of AZD1222 vaccination. This clonotype was obtained from an adult in good health. CDR3 coding DNA: TGTGCCAGGGGACTAGCGGGAGTTTCGGCCTACGAGCAGTACTTC. This sequence encodes CARGLAGVSAYEQYF.